This paragraph covers one TCR beta chain sequence. Its antigen remains unidentified. No quality values exist for individual bases; no much larger clone is one base distant. This sample was taken from a study of blood T cell repertoires in COVID-19 (dated by TCRdb to the early 2020s). Some background on the complete study: Collaborator samples came from the United States, Italy and Spain and covered acute and convalescent phases of COVID-19. The material from the prospective study consisted of cDNA or gDNA derived from T cells, B-cell-depleted T cells, or PBMCs. Deeply sampled blood TCRbeta repertoires from subjects exposed to, actively infected with, or recovered from COVID-19 were included in the dataset. The repertoires were released in a freely available public database intended as a resource for research on the immune response to SARS-CoV-2. Samples came from the ongoing ImmuneRACE study (first 160 participants) plus 1,254 subjects from 6 global collaborators. A de-identified subject ID, COVID-19 status, age in years and sex were almost always included in the sample metadata. Where available, HLA class I and class II types were obtained from metadata supplied by the sample provider rather than from assay-based typing.

At the junction V is shortened by 6 bases and J by 8 bases; bases outside the gene matches: 4. From the germline V gene, CDR1 is KGHSH and CDR2 is LQKENI. From cysteine to phenylalanine, the CDR3 is 13 amino acids long. The only DNA kept is the CDR3, 39 bases in frame from the first base. At one collaborating source in Seattle, patients were enrolled during active infection and were followed longitudinally through the course of disease. Each collaborating institution followed its own protocols to collect whole blood in K2EDTA tubes. For TCRbeta analysis, collaborators shipped samples in one of three forms: frozen whole blood, isolated PBMCs, or DNA extracted from either of those sample types. TCRbeta CDR3 regions were amplified from genomic DNA using the immunoSEQ Assay, a bias-controlled multiplex PCR. In the source study's methods: The number of nucleated cells in each sample was estimated by amplification of reference gene primers within the assay. To quantify the absolute abundance of each unique TCRbeta CDR3 rearrangement, sequence reads were collapsed and filtered. For each sample, productive Simpson clonality was calculated by taking the square root of Simpson's diversity index across productive rearrangements. TCRdb's version of the immuneACCESS table is confined to in-frame rearrangements and falls short of the full clone set. An unresolved V gene accounts for under half of the shortfall where checked; the remainder is of unknown origin. V and J calls and clone size come straight from that table; D and trimming were deduced from the DNA. The sample table holds some 200,000 clones, of which roughly 85% were seen once. Of the sample, around 2.5% falls within the top ten clones.

General study outcomes and caveats: Clinical and demographic metadata were provided uncurated, with the amount varying by source and participant.

Recombination linked TRBV18 to TRBJ2-1; 10 middle bases align to TRBD1. The source of this sequence is an older woman with COVID-19, enrolled during active disease. Sequencing input: peripheral blood. The DNA reads TGTGCCAGCTCCGGGACAGGGGACGATGAGCAGTTCTTC. It is translated as CASSGTGDDEQFF.